This is a list of T cell receptor beta chains from one sample in a study of T cell repertoires in cytomegalovirus infection. Antigens of these TCRs are unknown. In TCRdb, the reads were re-called with MiXCR into one record per CDR3 protein. This table holds 57,000 or so distinct CDR3 sequences, 33% found once. The sequenced sample was PBMCs, sequenced either directly or after in vitro stimulation (not recorded which). These receptor sequences come from a human donor in good health (CMV status not recorded). Some clones in this sample may be carry-over from other donors' samples. Each CDR3 is given with its conserved first and last residue. D genes are given only for firm matches. Not all rows give a size; the values are once, few, many and, for expanded clones, a class.

cdr3_length	v_call	j_call	d_call	clone_size	cdr3_nt	cdr3_aa
16	TRBV7-9	TRBJ1-4	TRBD1	-	TGTGCCAGCAGCGATACTCGGGTCAGGGGGAATGAAAAACTGTTTTTT	CASSDTRVRGNEKLFF
15	TRBV19	TRBJ1-1	TRBD1	few	TGTGCCAGTAGTTTAAGACAGGGTTTGAACACTGAAGCTTTCTTT	CASSLRQGLNTEAFF
13	TRBV2	TRBJ1-3	-	few	TGTGCCAGCAGGGACCACTCTGGAAACACCATATATTTT	CASRDHSGNTIYF
13	TRBV6-1	TRBJ2-2	-	few	TGTGCCAGCAGCGGGGTAGATCCCGGGGAGCTGTTTTTT	CASSGVDPGELFF
15	TRBV19	TRBJ1-1	-	-	TGTGCCAGTAGTACCTACTCACAGGGGAACACTGAAGCTTTCTTT	CASSTYSQGNTEAFF
14	TRBV19	TRBJ1-5	-	-	TGTGCCAGTATGTGGCAGGGTGGCAATCAGCCCCAGCATTTT	CASMWQGGNQPQHF
13	TRBV7-6	TRBJ1-1	-	-	TGTGCCAGCTACAGACAAGGGGACACTGAAGCTTTCTTT	CASYRQGDTEAFF
15	TRBV5-4	TRBJ1-1	-	-	TGTGCCAGCAGGGTCGGGGGGAGGATGAACACTGAAGCTTTCTTT	CASRVGGRMNTEAFF
11	TRBV29-1	TRBJ2-1	-	-	TGCAGCGTTGATTGGGACAATGAGCAGTTCTTC	CSVDWDNEQFF
11	TRBV2	TRBJ2-7	-	-	TGTGCCAGCAGTGAACGTTACGAGCAGTACTTC	CASSERYEQYF
13	TRBV2	TRBJ1-5	-	-	TGTGCCAGCAGTGGGGGAGAGGAACAGCCCCAGCATTTT	CASSGGEEQPQHF
15	TRBV20-1	TRBJ1-1	-	few	TGCAGTGCTAGAGATCTCGGGGAAAGTAGGACTGAAGCTTTCTTT	CSARDLGESRTEAFF
15	TRBV2	TRBJ2-1	-	few	TGTGCCAGCAGTGAAGCAACTAGCAGGGTCCATGAGCAGTTCTTC	CASSEATSRVHEQFF
14	TRBV5-4	TRBJ2-3	-	-	TGTGCCAGCAGCTTGGTTCCTAGCACAGATACGCAGTATTTT	CASSLVPSTDTQYF
19	TRBV7-6	TRBJ1-6	TRBD1	many	TGTGCCAGCAGCTTCTCCCGTGGGGGAAGACAGGGCCTAAATTCACCCCTCCACTTT	CASSFSRGGRQGLNSPLHF
13	TRBV19	TRBJ1-1	-	-	TGTGCCAGTAGTCGACAGCAGAACACTGAAGCTTTCTTT	CASSRQQNTEAFF
14	TRBV6-1	TRBJ2-1	-	-	TGTGCCAGCAGCGCCATAGAGTCCTACAATGAGCAGTTCTTC	CASSAIESYNEQFF
15	TRBV12-3/TRBV12-4	TRBJ2-1	TRBD2	few	TGTGCCAGCAGGGGGAGCGGGGCTAGCTACAATGAGCAGTTCTTC	CASRGSGASYNEQFF
11	TRBV12-3/TRBV12-4	TRBJ2-5	-	-	TGTGCTTCGGGGCGGGGTGAGACCCAGTACTTC	CASGRGETQYF
16	TRBV7-2	TRBJ1-2	TRBD1	many	TGTGCCAGCAGCTTAGTATGGGACAGGGGGCCTTCTGGCTACACCTTC	CASSLVWDRGPSGYTF
13	TRBV29-1	TRBJ2-3	-	-	TGCAGCGTTGAATTGGGCAGCACAGATACGCAGTATTTT	CSVELGSTDTQYF
13	TRBV5-1	TRBJ2-5	-	-	TGCGCCAGCAGCCCCGACAGCCAAGAGACCCAGTACTTC	CASSPDSQETQYF
15	TRBV7-9	TRBJ1-1	TRBD1	-	TGTGCCAGCAGCCCTATGACAGGGACGAACACTGAAGCTTTCTTT	CASSPMTGTNTEAFF
13	TRBV19	TRBJ2-1	TRBD1	few	TGTGCCAGTAGTCGCCAGGGGGCCAATGAGCAGTTCTTC	CASSRQGANEQFF
17	TRBV27	TRBJ1-1	-	-	TGTGCCAGCAGGAGGTACCGGGCCTATCGCGGGGACACTGAAGCTTTCTTT	CASRRYRAYRGDTEAFF
14	TRBV7-2	TRBJ1-4	TRBD1	many	TGTGCCAGCAGCCTTCGGACAGGCAATGAAAAACTGTTTTTT	CASSLRTGNEKLFF
14	TRBV7-6	TRBJ1-6	-	few	TGTGCCAGCAGCTTAACCGGGGCTAATTCACCCCTCCACTTT	CASSLTGANSPLHF
17	TRBV7-2	TRBJ2-3	TRBD2	few	TGTGCCAGCAGCCGCCGACTAGCGGGGGCCCTCACAGATACGCAGTATTTT	CASSRRLAGALTDTQYF
14	TRBV19	TRBJ2-3	-	few	TGTGCCAGTAGCCCCCTAGTGTACGCAGATACGCAGTATTTT	CASSPLVYADTQYF
14	TRBV11-2	TRBJ1-3	TRBD1	-	TGTGCCAGCAGCACTACAGGGGTCGGAAACACCATATATTTT	CASSTTGVGNTIYF
17	TRBV12-3/TRBV12-4	TRBJ2-2	TRBD2	-	TGTGCCAGCAGCCGAGGACTAGCGGGAATCGACACCGGGGAGCTGTTTTTT	CASSRGLAGIDTGELFF
15	TRBV6-1	TRBJ1-2	-	few	TGTGCCAGCAGGGAGAGGGGGAGGGGGGACTATGGCTACACCTTC	CASRERGRGDYGYTF
13	TRBV18	TRBJ2-3	-	few	TGTGCCAGCTCACCAGTCCATACAGATACGCAGTATTTT	CASSPVHTDTQYF
13	TRBV27	TRBJ1-6	-	few	TGTGCCAGCAGTGGGGCACATCTAATATCCCTCCACTTT	CASSGAHLISLHF
13	TRBV4-1	TRBJ2-2	-	-	TGCGCCAGCAGCCAAGGGAGAGGCGGGGAGCTGTTTTTT	CASSQGRGGELFF
16	TRBV7-9	TRBJ2-1	TRBD1	few	TGTGCCAGCAGCTTAGGAGGGGGCGGCCTCTACAATGAGCAGTTCTTC	CASSLGGGGLYNEQFF